The rows below give T cell receptor beta chains drawn from one sample of a study of CD8 T cells in Susac syndrome. TCRdb fed the immunoSEQ multiplex PCR reads into MiXCR, producing one record per CDR3 protein. The sample yields hundreds of thousands of distinct CDR3 sequences, 70% to 90% seen once. The sequencing input was CD8+ T cells from PBMCs. Receptors originate from a human donor with multiple sclerosis. Both conserved end residues are part of each CDR3. The D gene is left open where the match is weak.

D	V	CDR3
-	TRBV12-3/TRBV12-4	CASTPGSSTDTQYF
-	TRBV6-2/TRBV6-3	CASSYGWGENTEAFF
-	TRBV9	CASSVDLAGRAQETQYF
-	TRBV4-3	CASSQFSGTNYGYTF
TRBD1	TRBV5-1	CASSEGTAGTDTQYF
-	TRBV19	CASSIDSETKQYF
-	TRBV28	CASSFTQGPNTEAFF
-	TRBV27	CASSFTLEDTQYF
TRBD2	TRBV12-3/TRBV12-4	CASFSWDSGGDGELFF
-	TRBV28	CASSPRGAKPDYEQYF
-	TRBV20-1	CSARLVRESKETQYF
-	TRBV6-5	CASSYNAGEGSQPQHF
-	TRBV24-1	CATSDLVVGNTGELFF
-	TRBV20-1	CSAIPLNQPQHF
TRBD2	TRBV7-3	CASAGAGGDYNEQFF